One sample yielded the 5 T cell receptor beta chains listed below, sequenced in a study of T cell changes during pregnancy in multiple sclerosis. Some clones are missing from TCRdb's copy, which holds only in-frame ones; the method was immunoSEQ multiplex PCR. Of 90,000 to 100,000 clones listed, about 90% are singletons. The specimen was peripheral blood, collected after pregnancy. The receptors originated from a female donor in good health, enrolled as a control in a pregnancy study.

As to this clone: An end of the junction differs from the germline gene, which may be a read error. This chain links TRBV29-1 with TRBJ1-2, with D hard to call. The CDR3 loop spans 11 amino acids. The germline V gene has CDR1 SQVTM and CDR2 ANQGSEA. In DNA form, the CDR3 reads TGCAGCGCTGAATCTTCCTATGGCTACACCTTC. This sequence encodes CSAESSYGYTF.

The chain carries TRBV11-2 and TRBJ2-3; TRBD2 matches at 13 bases. V shed 1 base and J 2 bases; nucleotides not matched to a gene: 3. From germline, CDR1 is SGHAT and CDR2 FQNNGV. This CDR3 has 17 residues. The CDR3, as DNA: TGTGCCAGCAGCTTAGGGACTAGCGGGGGATTCACAGATACGCAGTATTTT. Amino acids: CASSLGTSGGFTDTQYF.

This sequence joins TRBV9 and TRBJ2-1, with D tentatively TRBD2 (6 bases). The germline V gene has CDR1 SGDLS and CDR2 YYNGEE. Deletions cut 3 bases from V and 1 base from J, with 14 bases between. This CDR3 is 16 amino acids long. The CDR3 bases are TGTGCCAGCAGCGAGGGAGGACTATTATCCTACAATGAGCAGTTCTTC. This gives the protein CASSEGGLLSYNEQFF. Complete variable domain (other parts from reference TRBV9 and TRBJ2-1): DSGVTQTPKHLITATGQRVTLRCSPRSGDLSVYWYQQSLDQGLQFLIQYYNGEERAKGNILERFSAQQFPDLHSELNLSSLELGDSALYFCASSEGGLLSYNEQFFGPGTRLTVL.

This clone was observed a handful of times. The chain links TRBV27 to TRBJ1-1; D gene ambiguous. The CDR3 is made up of 14 amino acids. The V gene lost 4 bases and the J gene lost 0 bases, with 9 bases spanning the gap. Germline V gives CDR1 MNHEY, CDR2 SMNVEV (reference sequence). The CDR3 loop reads CASSSLLLNTEAFF. CDR3 coding DNA: TGTGCCAGCAGTTCACTACTCCTGAACACTGAAGCTTTCTTT.

The chain links TRBV13 to TRBJ2-7; 13 positions agree with TRBD2. The CDR3 spans 15 residues. J gave up 5 bases and V 5 bases, and 6 bases lay outside the gene matches. The germline V gene encodes CDR1 PRHDT and CDR2 FYEKMQ (reference sequence). CDR3 region: CASSPGLAGVHEQYF. The CDR3 DNA follows: TGTGCCAGCAGCCCCGGACTAGCGGGAGTGCACGAGCAGTACTTC.